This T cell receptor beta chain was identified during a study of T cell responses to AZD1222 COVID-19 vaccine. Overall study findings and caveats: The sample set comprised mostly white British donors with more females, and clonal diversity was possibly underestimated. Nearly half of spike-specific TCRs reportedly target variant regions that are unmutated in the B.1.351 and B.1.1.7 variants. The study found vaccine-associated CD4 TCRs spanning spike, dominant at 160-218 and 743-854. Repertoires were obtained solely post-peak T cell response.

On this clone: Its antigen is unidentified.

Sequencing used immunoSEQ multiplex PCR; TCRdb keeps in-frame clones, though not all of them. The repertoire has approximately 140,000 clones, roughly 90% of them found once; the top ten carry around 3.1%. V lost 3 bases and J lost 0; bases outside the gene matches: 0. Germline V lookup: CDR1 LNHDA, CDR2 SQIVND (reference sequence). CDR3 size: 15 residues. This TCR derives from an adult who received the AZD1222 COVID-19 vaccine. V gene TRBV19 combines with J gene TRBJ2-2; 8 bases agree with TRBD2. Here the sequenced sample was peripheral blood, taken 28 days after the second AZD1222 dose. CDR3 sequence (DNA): TGTGCCAGTAGTATGGGACTAGCGAACACCGGGGAGCTGTTTTTT. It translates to CASSMGLANTGELFF.